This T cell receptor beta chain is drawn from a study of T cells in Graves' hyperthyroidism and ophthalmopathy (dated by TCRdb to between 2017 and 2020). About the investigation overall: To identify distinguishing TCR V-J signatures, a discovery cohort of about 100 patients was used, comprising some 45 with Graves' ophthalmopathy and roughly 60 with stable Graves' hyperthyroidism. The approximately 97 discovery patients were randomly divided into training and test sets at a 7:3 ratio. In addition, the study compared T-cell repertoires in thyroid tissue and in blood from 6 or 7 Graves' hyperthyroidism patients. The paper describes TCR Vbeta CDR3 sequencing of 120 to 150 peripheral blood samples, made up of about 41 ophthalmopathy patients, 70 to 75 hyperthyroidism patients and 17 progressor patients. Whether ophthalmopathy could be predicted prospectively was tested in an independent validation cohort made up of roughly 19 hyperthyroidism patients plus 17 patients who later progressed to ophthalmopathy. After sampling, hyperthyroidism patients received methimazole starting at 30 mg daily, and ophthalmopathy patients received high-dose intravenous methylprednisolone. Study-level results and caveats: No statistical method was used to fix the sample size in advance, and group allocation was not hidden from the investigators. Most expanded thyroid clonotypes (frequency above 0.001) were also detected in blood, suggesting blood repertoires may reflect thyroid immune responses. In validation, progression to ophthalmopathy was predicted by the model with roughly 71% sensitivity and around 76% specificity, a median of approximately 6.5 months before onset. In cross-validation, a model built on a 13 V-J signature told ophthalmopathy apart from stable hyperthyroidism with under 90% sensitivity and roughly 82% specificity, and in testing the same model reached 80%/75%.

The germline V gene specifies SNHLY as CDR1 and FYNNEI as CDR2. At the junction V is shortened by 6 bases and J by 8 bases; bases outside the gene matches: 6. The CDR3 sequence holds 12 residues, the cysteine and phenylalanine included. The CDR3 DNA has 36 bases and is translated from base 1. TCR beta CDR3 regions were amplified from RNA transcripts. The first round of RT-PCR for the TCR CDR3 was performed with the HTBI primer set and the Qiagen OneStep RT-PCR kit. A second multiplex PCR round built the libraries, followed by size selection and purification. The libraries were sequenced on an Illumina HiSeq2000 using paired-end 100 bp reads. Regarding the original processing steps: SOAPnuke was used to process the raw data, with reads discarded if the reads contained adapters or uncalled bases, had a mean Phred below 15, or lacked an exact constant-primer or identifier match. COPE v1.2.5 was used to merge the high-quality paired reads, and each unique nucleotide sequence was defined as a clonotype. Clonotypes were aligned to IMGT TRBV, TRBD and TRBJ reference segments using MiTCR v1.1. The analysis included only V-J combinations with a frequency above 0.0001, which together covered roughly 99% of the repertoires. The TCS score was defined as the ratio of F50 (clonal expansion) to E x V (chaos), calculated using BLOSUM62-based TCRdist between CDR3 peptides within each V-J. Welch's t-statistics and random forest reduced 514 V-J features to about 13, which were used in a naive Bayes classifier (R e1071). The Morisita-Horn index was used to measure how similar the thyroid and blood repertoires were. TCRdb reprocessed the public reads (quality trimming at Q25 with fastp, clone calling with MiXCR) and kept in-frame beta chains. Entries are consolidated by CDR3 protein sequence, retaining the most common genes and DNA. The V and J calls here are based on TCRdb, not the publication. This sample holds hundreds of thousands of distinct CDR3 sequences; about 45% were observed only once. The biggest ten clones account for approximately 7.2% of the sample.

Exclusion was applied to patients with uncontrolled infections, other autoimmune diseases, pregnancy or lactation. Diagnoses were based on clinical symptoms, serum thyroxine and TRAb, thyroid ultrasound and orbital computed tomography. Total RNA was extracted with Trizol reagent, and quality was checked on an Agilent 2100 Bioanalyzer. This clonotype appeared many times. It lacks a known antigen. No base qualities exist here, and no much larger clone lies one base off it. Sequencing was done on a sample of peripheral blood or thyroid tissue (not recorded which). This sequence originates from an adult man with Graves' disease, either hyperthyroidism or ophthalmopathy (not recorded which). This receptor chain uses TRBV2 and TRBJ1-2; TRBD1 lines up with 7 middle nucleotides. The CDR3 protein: CASRATGTGYTF. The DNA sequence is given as TGTGCCAGCAGGGCGACAGGGACCGGCTACACCTTC.